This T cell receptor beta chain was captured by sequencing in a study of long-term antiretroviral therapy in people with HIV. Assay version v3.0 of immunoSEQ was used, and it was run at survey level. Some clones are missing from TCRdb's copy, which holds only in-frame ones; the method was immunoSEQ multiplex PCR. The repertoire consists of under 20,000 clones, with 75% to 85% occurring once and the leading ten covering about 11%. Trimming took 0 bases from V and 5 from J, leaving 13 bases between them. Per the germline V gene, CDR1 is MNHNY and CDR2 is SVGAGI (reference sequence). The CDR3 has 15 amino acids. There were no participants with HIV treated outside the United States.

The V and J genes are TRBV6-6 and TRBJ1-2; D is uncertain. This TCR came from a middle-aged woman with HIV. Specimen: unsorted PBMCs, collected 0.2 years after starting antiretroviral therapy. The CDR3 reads CASSYSIGGGYGYTF. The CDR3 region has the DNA TGTGCCAGCAGTTACTCGATAGGCGGCGGTTATGGCTACACCTTC.